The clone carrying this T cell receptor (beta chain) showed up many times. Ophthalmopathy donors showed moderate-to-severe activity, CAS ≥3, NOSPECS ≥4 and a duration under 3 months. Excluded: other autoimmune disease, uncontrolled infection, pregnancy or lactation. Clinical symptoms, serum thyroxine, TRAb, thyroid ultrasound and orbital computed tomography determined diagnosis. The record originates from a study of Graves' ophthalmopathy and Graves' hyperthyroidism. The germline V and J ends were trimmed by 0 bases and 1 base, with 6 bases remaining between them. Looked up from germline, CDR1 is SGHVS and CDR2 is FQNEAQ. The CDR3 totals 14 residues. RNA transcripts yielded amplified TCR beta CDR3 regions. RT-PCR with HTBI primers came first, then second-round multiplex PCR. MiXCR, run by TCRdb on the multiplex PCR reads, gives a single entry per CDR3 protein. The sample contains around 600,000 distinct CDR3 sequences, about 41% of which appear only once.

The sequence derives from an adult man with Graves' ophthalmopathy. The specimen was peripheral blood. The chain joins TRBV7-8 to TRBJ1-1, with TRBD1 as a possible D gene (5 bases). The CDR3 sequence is CASSLARGNTEAFF. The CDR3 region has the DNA TGTGCCAGCAGCTTAGCGAGGGGGAACACTGAAGCTTTCTTT.